This T cell receptor beta chain was observed in a study of OX40 agonist ivuxolimab in advanced cancers. TCRdb keeps only in-frame clones here, not all; method: immunoSEQ multiplex PCR. Of nearly 85,000 clones listed, around 86% are singletons. CDR3 size: 11 residues. Germline assignment: CDR1 ENHRY and CDR2 SYGVKD. Trimming shortened V by 10 bases and J by 5 bases, and 12 bases separated the two germline ends. This chain joins TRBV10-3 and TRBJ2-7, with D maybe TRBD1 (5 bases). The starting material was CD4+ or CD8+ T cells sorted from blood, obtained in a trial of the OX40 agonist ivuxolimab. The sequence came from an adult with an advanced solid tumor such as melanoma, head and neck, liver or kidney cancer. The CDR3 coding sequence is TGTGCCACGCGAGCGACAGACGAGCAGTACTTC. Translated, it gives CATRATDEQYF.